The next 22 T cell receptor beta chains were all read from a single sample in a study of T cells in women clearing cervical HPV infection. The repertoire was sequenced with immunoSEQ multiplex PCR; TCRdb's copy has only in-frame clones and lacks some. The table lists more than 20,000 clones, with around 9.3% in the top ten. Sequenced: blood buffy coat. The receptors here all came from a woman aged 18 to 69 with a cervical HPV16 infection that either progressed to CIN3+ or cleared (not recorded which).

Remarks on this clone: The read finishes 3 residues shy of the CDR3 end, and the germline J gene is used to complete it. V and J are TRBV19 and TRBJ1-6, with a tentative D call TRBD1 (5 bases). The CDR3 has 17 residues. Per the germline V gene, CDR1 is LNHDA and CDR2 is SQIVND (reference sequence). The CDR3 spells CASSMGQGSGIFRTLHF. The part of the CDR3 DNA that was read is TGTGCCAGTAGTATGGGCCAGGGCTCGGGTATTTTTCGTACC.

Of note for this clone: The read terminates 3 residues ahead of where the CDR3 ends, so the germline J gene completes it. The rearrangement links TRBV20-1 to TRBJ2-7; TRBD1 matches 8 bases. The CDR3 contains 14 residues. J lost 0 bases, V lost 3 bases, and 4 bases had no gene match. CDR1 DFQATT and CDR2 SNEGSKA come from the germline V gene (reference sequence). This chain's CDR3 is CSASTGGYSYEQYF. Partial CDR3 DNA: TGCAGTGCTAGCACAGGGGGTTACTCCTACGAG.

About this clone: The read falls 3 residues short of the CDR3 end, and the missing part is taken from the germline J gene. The V gene is TRBV19, the J gene TRBJ1-1; 9 bases line up with TRBD1. Losses at the gene ends were 7 bases for V and 0 bases for J; bases not matched to a gene: 9. The CDR3 runs 16 residues. In germline, CDR1 is LNHDA, CDR2 SQIVND (reference sequence). CDR3 DNA, as far as it was read: TGTGCCAGTAAGGGGACAGGGACATACATGAACACTGAA. Translation gives CASKGTGTYMNTE. The whole CDR3 protein reads CASKGTGTYMNTEAFF.

In regard to this clone: The sequence runs out 3 residues before the end of the CDR3; the remainder is reconstructed from the germline J gene. The V gene is TRBV2, the J gene TRBJ1-5, with a weak D call TRBD1 (5 bases). V lost 7 bases and J lost 6, with 13 bases in between. Looked up from germline, CDR1 is SNHLY and CDR2 is FYNNEI. The CDR3 runs 13 residues. This CDR3 is CASNGDSPQPQHF. Incomplete CDR3 DNA: TGTGCCAGCAATGGAGACAGCCCTCAGCCC. The variable domain in full, with the rest retrieved from reference TRBV2 and TRBJ1-5, is EPEVTQTPSHQVTQMGQEVILRCVPISNHLYFYWYRQILGQKVEFLVSFYNNEISEKSEIFDDQFSVERPDGSNFTLKIRSTKLEDSAMYFCASNGDSPQPQHFGDGTRLSIL.

On this clone: The read gets to within 3 residues of the CDR3 end, and the germline J gene fills in the rest. The chain is built from TRBV12-3 or TRBV12-4 and TRBJ1-1; a weak D match, TRBD1 (6 bases). The CDR3 has 13 residues. V lost 6 bases and J lost 2, with 10 bases in between. The sequenced CDR3 bases are TGTGCCAGCAGCCGGGACATCAACACTGAA. Protein: CASSRDINTE. The CDR3 reads in full as CASSRDINTEAFF.

A word on this clone: The read is 3 residues too short to cover the CDR3 end, so that end is filled in from the germline J gene. This chain joins TRBV7-6 and TRBJ2-1; 11 bases are a match to TRBD2. V shed 0 bases and J 7 bases; nucleotides not matched to a gene: 11. Germline V gene data show CDR1 as SGHVS and CDR2 as FNYEAQ. The CDR3 contains 18 residues. Partial CDR3 DNA: TGTGCCAGCAGCTTAGCTGGTAGCGGGGGGGCAGGTAGGAATGAG. It codes for CASSLAGSGGAGRNE. The whole CDR3 is CASSLAGSGGAGRNEQFF.

As concerns this clone: The CDR3 end falls 3 residues outside the read, so it is completed with the germline J gene. The chain links TRBV29-1 to TRBJ1-3, with D possibly being TRBD1 (6 bases). V was cut by 5 bases and J by 0 bases, with 11 bases left in between. The CDR3 is made up of 14 amino acids. Looked up from germline, CDR1 is SQVTM and CDR2 is ANQGSEA. CDR3 region: CSVTQGGSGNTIYF. The CDR3 bases that were read are TGCAGCGTTACACAGGGCGGCTCTGGAAACACC.

Concerning this clone itself: Sequencing ends 3 residues short of the CDR3 end; the germline J gene provides the rest. The rearrangement joins TRBV5-1 to TRBJ2-7; possible D gene TRBD1, 5 bases. Germline values: CDR1 SGHRS, CDR2 YFSETQ. The CDR3 extends over 14 amino acids. The V end was cut by 0 bases, the J end by 1 base, with 8 bases between. CDR3 loop: CASSLAGSSYEQYF. The sequenced CDR3 bases are TGCGCCAGCAGCTTGGCAGGGTCTTCCTACGAG.

Notes on this clone: The CDR3 end falls 3 residues outside the read, so it is completed with the germline J gene. The chain joins TRBV7-2 to TRBJ2-5; D perhaps matches TRBD1 (5 bases). Germline loops: CDR1 SGHTA, CDR2 FQGNSA. The CDR3 contains 13 residues. V dropped 5 bases and J dropped 7 bases, with 14 bases sitting between them. The chain's CDR3 is CASSPDGRGTQYF. CDR3 DNA (partial): TGTGCCAGCAGCCCCGATGGTAGGGGGACC.

This CDR3 is CASSHGKGALSYNEQFF. Partial CDR3 DNA: TGCGCCAGCAGCCACGGGAAGGGGGCGCTTTCCTACAATGAG. This chain connects TRBV4-1 to TRBJ2-1; TRBD1 aligns across 7 bases. The read ends 3 residues early relative to the CDR3; the germline J gene fills the gap. The V and J ends lost 3 bases and 1 base, in that order; junction bases with no gene match: 9. CDR1 is MGHRA, CDR2 YSYEKL, per germline. CDR3 size: 17 residues.

Comments on this clone: The read terminates 3 residues before the CDR3 end, so the remaining end is supplied by the germline J gene. The chain uses TRBV20-1 and TRBJ2-3; tentatively, D is TRBD2 (5 bases). Germline V gene lookup returns CDR1 DFQATT and CDR2 SNEGSKA (reference sequence). This CDR3 region has 12 residues. V lost 6 bases to trimming and J lost 3 bases, with 10 bases between them. CDR3 loop: CSATIITDTQYF. Incomplete CDR3 DNA: TGCAGTGCGACTATAATAACAGATACG.

Remarks on this clone: The CDR3 end is not reached by the read, which stops 3 residues before it; the germline J gene fills it in. The V gene is TRBV20-1, the J gene TRBJ2-3; TRBD2 matches 12 bases. Germline CDR1 reads DFQATT; CDR2 reads SNEGSKA (reference sequence). This CDR3 is 15 amino acids long. The CDR3 bases that were read are TGCAGTGCTCACCTAGCGGGAGGGTTCCAAGAGACG. Amino acid sequence: CSAHLAGGFQET. The entire CDR3 reads CSAHLAGGFQETQYF.

A word on this clone: The CDR3 extends 3 residues past the end of the read, so its final part is completed from the germline J gene. This rearrangement joins TRBV11-2 to TRBJ1-1; a possible D gene is TRBD1 (5 bases). Germline loops: CDR1 SGHAT, CDR2 FQNNGV. The CDR3 extends over 12 amino acids. The CDR3 bases that were read are TGTGCCAGCAGCTCCATTTTTTCAGGG. It encodes CASSSIFSG. The entire CDR3 sequence reads CASSSIFSGAFF. Supplemented by reference TRBV11-2 and TRBJ1-1, the full variable domain reads EAGVAQSPRYKIIEKRQSVAFWCNPISGHATLYWYQQILGQGPKLLIQFQNNGVVDDSQLPKDRFSAERLKGVDSTLKIQPAKLEDSAVYLCASSSIFSGAFFGQGTRLTVV.

Comment on this clone: The read ends 3 residues before the CDR3 terminus; that terminus is restored from the germline J gene. This chain links TRBV20-1 with TRBJ1-1; D is uncertain. This CDR3 contains 14 residues. V was cut by 3 bases and J by 0 bases, with 11 bases left in between. The germline V gene encodes CDR1 DFQATT and CDR2 SNEGSKA (reference sequence). Partial CDR3 DNA: TGCAGTGCTAGTACCGCAGCGATGAACACTGAA. Translation gives CSASTAAMNTE. The full CDR3 protein is CSASTAAMNTEAFF.

Of note for this clone: The read halts 3 residues ahead of the CDR3 end, with the missing end drawn from the germline J gene. V is TRBV20-1 and J is TRBJ2-4, with TRBD1 identical over 7 bases. Germline-derived CDR1 and CDR2 are DFQATT and SNEGSKA (reference sequence). CDR3 length: 15 amino acids. With 5 bases clipped from V and 2 bases from J, the junction kept 9 bases outside the gene matches. The CDR3 sequence: CSAFAGGLTKNIQYF. Incomplete CDR3 DNA: TGCAGTGCTTTTGCAGGGGGTTTAACCAAAAACATT.

A word on this clone: The read terminates 3 residues before the CDR3 end, so the remaining end is supplied by the germline J gene. The chain uses TRBV14 and TRBJ1-4, with D perhaps TRBD1 (6 bases). The CDR3 sequence is 15 residues long. Germline CDR1 is SGHDN and CDR2 is FVKESK. The germline V and J ends were trimmed by 4 bases and 0 bases, with 9 bases remaining between them. CDR3 sequence reads: CASSPTGSTNEKLFF. The CDR3 bases that were read are TGTGCCAGCAGCCCGACAGGATCAACTAATGAAAAA.

Worth noting for this clone: The read terminates 3 residues before the CDR3 end, so the remaining end is supplied by the germline J gene. The gene calls are TRBV10-3 and TRBJ1-4; 9 bases are a match to TRBD1. Trimming cost V 0 bases and J 7 bases; bases outside gene matches: 6. This CDR3 contains 16 residues. Looked up from germline, CDR1 is ENHRY and CDR2 is SYGVKD. CDR3 DNA (partial): TGTGCCATCAGTGAGTCGAAGGGGACAGGGCGTGAAAAA. Protein product: CAISESKGTGREK. The complete CDR3 sequence is CAISESKGTGREKLFF.

A remark on this clone: The junction departs from germline at one end; a sequencing error may be responsible. The CDR3 end lies 3 residues beyond the end of the read and is filled in from the germline J gene. V gene TRBV6-2 or TRBV6-3 combines with J gene TRBJ2-3, with TRBD1 identical over 8 bases. The CDR3 has 16 amino acids. Per germline, CDR1 MNHEY and CDR2 SVGEGT. This chain's CDR3 is CASSYGTGGPTDAQYF. CDR3 bases read: TGTGCCAGCAGTTACGGGACAGGCGGGCCCACAGATGCG.

Comments on this clone: The CDR3 goes on 3 residues after the read ends, and that part is filled in from the germline J gene. The J gene is TRBJ1-2, the V gene TRBV19; D call uncertain. The CDR3 has 13 residues. Germline loops: CDR1 LNHDA, CDR2 SQIVND (reference sequence). The CDR3 spells CASSETWASDYTF. CDR3 DNA, as far as it was read: TGTGCCAGTAGCGAGACCTGGGCCTCTGAC.

In the case of this clone: The CDR3 end falls 3 residues outside the read, so it is completed with the germline J gene. The chain recombines TRBV7-8 with TRBJ2-1, with D perhaps matching TRBD2 (7 bases). The ends were cut back, 5 bases at V and 4 bases at J, with 18 bases in the middle. The CDR3 is 16 amino acids. Germline values: CDR1 SGHVS, CDR2 FQNEAQ. CDR3 in amino acids: CASSTPGGLGYNEQFF. CDR3 DNA (partial): TGTGCCAGCAGCACCCCCGGGGGGCTGGGTTACAATGAG.

Note on this clone: The read gets to within 3 residues of the CDR3 end, and the germline J gene fills in the rest. The J gene is TRBJ2-1, the V gene TRBV20-1; 13 nucleotides agree with TRBD2. Germline V gives CDR1 DFQATT, CDR2 SNEGSKA (reference sequence). The V and J ends lost 0 bases and 0 bases, in that order; junction bases with no gene match: 2. The CDR3 is 17 residues long. This CDR3 is CSARDTSGRASYNEQFF. Incomplete CDR3 DNA: TGCAGTGCTAGAGATACTAGCGGGAGGGCCTCCTACAATGAG.

For this clone: The read halts 3 residues ahead of the CDR3 end, with the missing end drawn from the germline J gene. The chain has TRBV7-9 and TRBJ1-2; tentatively, D is TRBD1 (5 bases). Germline loops: CDR1 SEHNR, CDR2 FQNEAQ (reference sequence). CDR3 length equals 15 residues. CDR3 residues: CASSYRVGDYNDYTF. CDR3 DNA (partial): TGTGCCAGCAGCTATCGCGTGGGGGACTACAATGAC.